This record concerns one T cell receptor (beta chain) sequence. Its antigen is as yet unknown. CFSE-labeled sorted T cells met regulatory or mature dendritic cells for 4 to 6 days. Only in-frame clones appear in the TCRdb table, and some are missing; sequencing was by immunoSEQ multiplex PCR. The sample includes under 15,000 clones, around 62% of them seen just once. The ends lost 4 bases at V and 3 bases at J; junction bases unmatched: 10. The germline CDR1 and CDR2 sequences are SGHNT and YYREEE (reference sequence). The CDR3 contains 17 residues. The sample originates from a study of regulatory dendritic cells for organ transplantation.

Specimen: naive CD8+ T cells from blood cultured with dendritic cells. Subset of the sample: CD45RA+ naive T cells. This clonotype was obtained from a human donor in good health. The chain uses TRBV5-4 and TRBJ1-4; 9 bases are a match to TRBD1. For the CDR3, the DNA is TGTGCCAGCAGCCCAGGACAGGGGATGGGGGCTAATGAAAAACTGTTTTTT. It translates to CASSPGQGMGANEKLFF.